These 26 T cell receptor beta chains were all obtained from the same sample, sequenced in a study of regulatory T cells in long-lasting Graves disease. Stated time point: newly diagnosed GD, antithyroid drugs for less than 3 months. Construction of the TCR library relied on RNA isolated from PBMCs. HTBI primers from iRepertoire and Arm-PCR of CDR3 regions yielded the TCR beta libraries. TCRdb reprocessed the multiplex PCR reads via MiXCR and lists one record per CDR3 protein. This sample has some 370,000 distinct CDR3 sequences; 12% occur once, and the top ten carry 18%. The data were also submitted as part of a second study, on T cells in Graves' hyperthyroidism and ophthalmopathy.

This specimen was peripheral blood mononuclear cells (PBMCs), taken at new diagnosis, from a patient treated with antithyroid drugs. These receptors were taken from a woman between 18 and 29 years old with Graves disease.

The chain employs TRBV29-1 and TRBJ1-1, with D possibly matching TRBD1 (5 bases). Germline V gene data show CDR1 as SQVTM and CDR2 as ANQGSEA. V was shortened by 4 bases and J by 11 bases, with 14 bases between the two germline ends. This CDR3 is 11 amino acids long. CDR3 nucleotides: TGCAGCGTTGTGTGGGGGGGGGTGGCTTTCTTT. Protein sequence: CSVVWGGVAFF.

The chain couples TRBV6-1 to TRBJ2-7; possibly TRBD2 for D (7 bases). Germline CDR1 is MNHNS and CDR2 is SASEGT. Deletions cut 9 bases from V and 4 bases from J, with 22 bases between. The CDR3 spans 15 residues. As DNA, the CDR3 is TGTGCCAGTTCACGGGGGGCACCAAATATATACGAGCAGTACGTC. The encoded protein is CASSRGAPNIYEQYV.

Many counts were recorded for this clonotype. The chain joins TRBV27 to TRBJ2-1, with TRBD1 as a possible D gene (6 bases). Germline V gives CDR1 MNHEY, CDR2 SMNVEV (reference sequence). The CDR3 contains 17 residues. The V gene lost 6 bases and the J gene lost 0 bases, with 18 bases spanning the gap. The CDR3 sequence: CASRRDKGAVSYNEQFF. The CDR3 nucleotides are TGTGCCAGCAGACGGGACAAAGGGGCGGTCTCCTACAATGAGCAGTTCTTC.

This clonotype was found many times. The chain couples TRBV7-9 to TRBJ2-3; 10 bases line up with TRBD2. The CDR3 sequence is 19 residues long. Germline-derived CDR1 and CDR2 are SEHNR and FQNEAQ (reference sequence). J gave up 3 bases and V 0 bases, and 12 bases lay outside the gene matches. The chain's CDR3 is CASSLANSLLAGATDTQYF. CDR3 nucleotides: TGTGCCAGCAGCTTAGCCAACTCCCTCCTAGCGGGGGCAACAGATACGCAGTATTTT.

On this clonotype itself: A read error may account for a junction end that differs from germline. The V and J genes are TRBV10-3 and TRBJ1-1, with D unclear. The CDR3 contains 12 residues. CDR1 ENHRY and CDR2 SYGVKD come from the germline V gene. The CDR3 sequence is CATSGRDTEAFF. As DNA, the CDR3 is TGTGCCACCAGTGGGAGGGACACTGAAGCTTTCTTT.

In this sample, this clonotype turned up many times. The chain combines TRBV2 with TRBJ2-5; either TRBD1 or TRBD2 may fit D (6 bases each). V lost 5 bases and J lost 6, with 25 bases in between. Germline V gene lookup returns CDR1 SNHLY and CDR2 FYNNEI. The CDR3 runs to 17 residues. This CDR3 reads CASSSPRSTGAGKTQYF. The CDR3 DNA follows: TGTGCCAGCAGTTCCCCCCGTTCAACGGGGGCCGGGAAGACCCAGTACTTC.

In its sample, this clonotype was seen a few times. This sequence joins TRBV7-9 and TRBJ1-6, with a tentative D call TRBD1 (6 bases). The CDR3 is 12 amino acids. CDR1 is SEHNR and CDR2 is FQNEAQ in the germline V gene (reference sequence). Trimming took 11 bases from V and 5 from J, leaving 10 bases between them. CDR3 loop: CAGRTDNSPLHF. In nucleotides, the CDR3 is TGTGCCGGCCGGACAGATAATTCACCCCTCCACTTT.

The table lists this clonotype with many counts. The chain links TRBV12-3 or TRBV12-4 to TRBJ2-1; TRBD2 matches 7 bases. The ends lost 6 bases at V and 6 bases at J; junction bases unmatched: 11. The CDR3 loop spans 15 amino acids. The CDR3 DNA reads TGTGCCAGCAGCCCCGGGTGGGGGGGGGGCAATGAGCAGTTCTTC. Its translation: CASSPGWGGGNEQFF.

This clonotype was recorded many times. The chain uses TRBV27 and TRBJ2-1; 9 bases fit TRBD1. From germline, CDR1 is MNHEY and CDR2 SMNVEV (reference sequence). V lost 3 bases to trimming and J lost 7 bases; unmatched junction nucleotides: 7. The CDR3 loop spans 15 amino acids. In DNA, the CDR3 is TGTGCCAGCAGTTTTTCCGGGACAGGGTCGAATGAGCAGTTCTTC. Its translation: CASSFSGTGSNEQFF.

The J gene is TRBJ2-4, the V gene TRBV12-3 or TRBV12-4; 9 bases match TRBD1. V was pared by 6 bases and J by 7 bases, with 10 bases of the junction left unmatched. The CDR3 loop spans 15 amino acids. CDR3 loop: CASRRGGDRGNIQYF. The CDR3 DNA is TGTGCCAGCAGGCGTGGGGGCGACAGGGGGAACATTCAGTACTTC.

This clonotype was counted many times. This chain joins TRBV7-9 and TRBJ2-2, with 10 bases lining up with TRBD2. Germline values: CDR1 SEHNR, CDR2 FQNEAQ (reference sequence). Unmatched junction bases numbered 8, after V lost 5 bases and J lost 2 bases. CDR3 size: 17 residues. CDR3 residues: CASSPRLAGLNTGELFF. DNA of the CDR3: TGTGCCAGCAGCCCAAGACTAGCGGGTCTAAACACCGGGGAGCTGTTTTTT.

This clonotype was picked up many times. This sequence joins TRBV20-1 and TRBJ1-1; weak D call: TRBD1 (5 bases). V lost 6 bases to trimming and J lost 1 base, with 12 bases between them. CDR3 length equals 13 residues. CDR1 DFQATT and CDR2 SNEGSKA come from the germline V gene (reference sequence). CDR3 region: CSAWGFSNTEAFF. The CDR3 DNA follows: TGCAGTGCATGGGGGTTCTCGAACACTGAAGCTTTCTTT.

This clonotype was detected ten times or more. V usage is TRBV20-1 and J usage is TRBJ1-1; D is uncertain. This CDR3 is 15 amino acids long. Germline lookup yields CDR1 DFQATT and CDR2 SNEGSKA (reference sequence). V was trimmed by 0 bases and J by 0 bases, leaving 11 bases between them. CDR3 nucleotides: TGCAGTGCTAGAGATTCGTCGCAGCTGAACACTGAAGCTTTCTTT. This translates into CSARDSSQLNTEAFF.

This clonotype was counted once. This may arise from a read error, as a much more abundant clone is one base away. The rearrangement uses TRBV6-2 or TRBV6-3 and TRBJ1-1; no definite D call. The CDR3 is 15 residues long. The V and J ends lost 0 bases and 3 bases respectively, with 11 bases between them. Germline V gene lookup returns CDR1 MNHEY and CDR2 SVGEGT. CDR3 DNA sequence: TGTGCCAGCAGTTACTCGTACGGAATGGACACTGAAGCTTTCTTT. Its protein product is CASSYSYGMDTEAFF.

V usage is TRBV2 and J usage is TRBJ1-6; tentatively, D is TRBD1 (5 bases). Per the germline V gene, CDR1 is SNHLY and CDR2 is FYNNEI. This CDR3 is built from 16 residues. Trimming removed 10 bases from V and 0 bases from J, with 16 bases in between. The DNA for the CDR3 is TGTGCCATCCAGGGACTACGGAGCTCCTATAATTCACCCCTCCACTTT. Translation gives CAIQGLRSSYNSPLHF. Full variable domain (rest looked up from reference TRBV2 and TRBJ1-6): EPEVTQTPSHQVTQMGQEVILRCVPISNHLYFYWYRQILGQKVEFLVSFYNNEISEKSEIFDDQFSVERPDGSNFTLKIRSTKLEDSAMYFCAIQGLRSSYNSPLHFGNGTRLTVT.

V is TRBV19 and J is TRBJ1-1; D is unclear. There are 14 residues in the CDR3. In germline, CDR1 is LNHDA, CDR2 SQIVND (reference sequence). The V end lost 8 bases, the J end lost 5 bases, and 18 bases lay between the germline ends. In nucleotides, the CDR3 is TGTGCCAGTGGAAAATTGGCCACGAGTACTGAAGCTTTCTTT. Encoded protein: CASGKLATSTEAFF.

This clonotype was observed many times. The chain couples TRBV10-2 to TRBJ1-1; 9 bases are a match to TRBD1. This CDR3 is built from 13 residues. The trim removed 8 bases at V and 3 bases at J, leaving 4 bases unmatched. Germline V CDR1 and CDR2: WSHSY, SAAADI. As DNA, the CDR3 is TGCGCCAGCCGGACAGGGGCAGACACTGAAGCTTTCTTT. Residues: CASRTGADTEAFF.

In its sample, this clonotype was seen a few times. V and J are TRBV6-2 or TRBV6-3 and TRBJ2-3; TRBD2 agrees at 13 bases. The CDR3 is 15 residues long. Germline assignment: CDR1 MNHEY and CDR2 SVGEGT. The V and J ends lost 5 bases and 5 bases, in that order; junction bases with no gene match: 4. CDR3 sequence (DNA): TGTGCCAGCAGTGAAAGGACTAGCGGGAGAGATACGCAGTATTTT. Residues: CASSERTSGRDTQYF.

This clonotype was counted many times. CDR3 in amino acids: CASSATQGALSEKLFF. The CDR3 DNA reads TGTGCCAGCAGTGCAACACAGGGGGCGCTTAGTGAAAAACTGTTTTTT. The V call is TRBV7-2, the J call TRBJ1-4; 9 bases line up with TRBD1. The CDR3 sequence is 16 residues long. Germline V gene data show CDR1 as SGHTA and CDR2 as FQGNSA. Unmatched junction bases numbered 12, after V lost 6 bases and J lost 7 bases.

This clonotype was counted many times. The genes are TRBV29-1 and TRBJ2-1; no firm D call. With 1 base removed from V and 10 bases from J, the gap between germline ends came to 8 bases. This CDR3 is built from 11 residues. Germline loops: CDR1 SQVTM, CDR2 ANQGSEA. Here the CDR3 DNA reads TGCAGCGTTGAAGTTCAGGTGGAGCAGTTCTTC. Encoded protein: CSVEVQVEQFF.

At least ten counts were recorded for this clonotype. The CDR3 coding sequence is TGTGCCAGCAGCTCTCGTAGGGGGTATAGGGAGACCCAGTACTTC. It yields the protein CASSSRRGYRETQYF. The chain is built from TRBV7-2 and TRBJ2-5, with D tentatively TRBD1 (6 bases). Germline loops: CDR1 SGHTA, CDR2 FQGNSA. The germline V and J ends were trimmed by 4 bases and 5 bases, with 17 bases remaining between them. CDR3 length: 15 residues.

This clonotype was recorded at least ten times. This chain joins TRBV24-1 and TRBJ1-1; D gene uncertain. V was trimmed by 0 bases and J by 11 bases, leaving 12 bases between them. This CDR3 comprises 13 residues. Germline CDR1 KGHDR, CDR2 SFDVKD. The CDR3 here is CATSDLWAGQAFF. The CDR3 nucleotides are TGTGCCACCAGTGATTTGTGGGCCGGGCAGGCTTTCTTT.

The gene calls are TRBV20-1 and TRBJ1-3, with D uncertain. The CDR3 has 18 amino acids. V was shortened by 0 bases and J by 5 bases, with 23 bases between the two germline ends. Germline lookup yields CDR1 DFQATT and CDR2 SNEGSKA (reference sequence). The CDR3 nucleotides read TGCAGTGCTAGAGATCGCCGGACCTATACTCTAGGAAGAAACACCATATATTTT. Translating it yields CSARDRRTYTLGRNTIYF.

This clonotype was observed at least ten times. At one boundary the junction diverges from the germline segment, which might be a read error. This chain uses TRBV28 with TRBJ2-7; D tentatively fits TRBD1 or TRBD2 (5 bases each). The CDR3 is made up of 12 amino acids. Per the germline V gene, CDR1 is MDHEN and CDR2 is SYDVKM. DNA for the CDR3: TGTGCCAGCAGCTCAGGGTATGGGGAGCAGCACTTC. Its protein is CASSSGYGEQHF.

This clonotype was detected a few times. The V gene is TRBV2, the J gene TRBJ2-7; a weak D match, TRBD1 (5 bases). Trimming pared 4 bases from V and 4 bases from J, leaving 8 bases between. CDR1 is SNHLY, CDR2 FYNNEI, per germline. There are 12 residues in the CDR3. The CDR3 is CASSVQGYEQYF. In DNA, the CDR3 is TGTGCCAGCAGTGTCCAGGGATACGAGCAGTACTTC.

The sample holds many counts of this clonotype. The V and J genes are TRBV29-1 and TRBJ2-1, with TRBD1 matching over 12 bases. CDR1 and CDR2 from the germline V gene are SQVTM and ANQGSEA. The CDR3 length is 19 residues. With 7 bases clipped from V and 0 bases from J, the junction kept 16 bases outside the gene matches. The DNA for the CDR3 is TGCAGCGCTGTGGGGGGGGGGACAGGGGGCGTAAACTCCTACAATGAGCAGTTCTTC. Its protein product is CSAVGGGTGGVNSYNEQFF.